A single sample is the source of the 23 T cell receptor beta chains below, sequenced in a study of T cell changes during pregnancy in multiple sclerosis. TCRdb's table, derived via immunoSEQ multiplex PCR, lists solely in-frame clones and lacks some. The sample records about 42,000 clones, less than 90% being singletons. Sequencing used CD4+ T cells from peripheral blood mononuclear cells, obtained before pregnancy. The receptors were gathered from a female donor with multiple sclerosis, enrolled in a pregnancy study.

The rearrangement links TRBV6-6 to TRBJ1-3; no firm D call. CDR1 MNHNY and CDR2 SVGAGI come from the germline V gene (reference sequence). V dropped 0 bases and J dropped 6 bases, with 12 bases sitting between them. The CDR3 length is 15 residues. As DNA, the CDR3 is TGTGCCAGCAGTTACTCGCTCGGAGGGCTAAACACCATATATTTT. This translates into CASSYSLGGLNTIYF.

The chain combines TRBV5-1 with TRBJ2-2; TRBD2 matches at 10 bases. The CDR3 covers 16 residues. V gave up 6 bases and J gave up 5 bases; unmatched junction bases: 10. Germline lookup yields CDR1 SGHRS and CDR2 YFSETQ. CDR3 nucleotides: TGCGCCAGCACCGCTTCGCCTAGCGGGAGTACCGGGGAGCTGTTTTTT. Protein product: CASTASPSGSTGELFF.

This clone was detected only once. This chain links TRBV18 with TRBJ2-5, with TRBD1 matching 8 bases. The germline V gene has CDR1 KGHSH and CDR2 LQKENI. V was pared by 6 bases and J by 5 bases, with 8 bases of the junction left unmatched. The CDR3 runs to 14 residues. The CDR3 sequence is CASSAGQGLETQYF. The CDR3 DNA follows: TGTGCCAGCTCCGCTGGACAGGGCTTGGAGACCCAGTACTTC.

The chain has TRBV7-3 and TRBJ2-4; D might be TRBD1 (7 bases). Germline CDR1 reads SGHTA; CDR2 reads FQGTGA. This CDR3 has 13 residues. Between the trimmed V and J ends, which lost 5 bases and 10 bases, there was a span of 15 bases. CDR3 DNA: TGTGCCAGCAGCCCGGGGGACAGCCGTATTCAGTACTTC. Encoded protein: CASSPGDSRIQYF.

The chain couples TRBV5-4 to TRBJ2-3; 10 bases are a match to TRBD1. Germline V gene sequence: CDR1 SGHNT, CDR2 YYREEE (reference sequence). V was clipped by 4 bases and J by 2 bases; unmatched bases: 1. The CDR3 runs 14 residues. The CDR3 loop is CASSRQGATDTQYF. The DNA of the CDR3 is TGTGCCAGCAGCAGACAGGGGGCCACAGATACGCAGTATTTT. The full variable domain, in which reference TRBV5-4 and TRBJ2-3 provide the parts outside the CDR3, is ETGVTQSPTHLIKTRGQQVTLRCSSQSGHNTVSWYQQALGQGPQFIFQYYREEENGRGNFPPRFSGLQFPNYSSELNVNALELDDSALYLCASSRQGATDTQYFGPGTRLTVL.

This clone appeared once. The chain carries TRBV30 and TRBJ1-2, with D uncertain. V dropped 0 bases and J dropped 7 bases, with 12 bases sitting between them. There are 13 residues in the CDR3. Germline V gene lookup returns CDR1 GTSNPN and CDR2 SVGIG (reference sequence). CDR3 amino acids: CAWSVLRAAGYTF. CDR3 coding DNA: TGTGCCTGGAGTGTACTGAGGGCAGCTGGCTACACCTTC.

The chain joins TRBV11-2 to TRBJ2-2; 8 nucleotides match TRBD2. In germline, CDR1 is SGHAT, CDR2 FQNNGV. V gave up 3 bases and J gave up 2 bases; unmatched junction bases: 5. The CDR3 contains 16 residues. CDR3 in amino acids: CASSLNSGVNTGELFF. The CDR3 DNA sequence: TGTGCCAGCAGCTTGAATAGCGGGGTAAACACCGGGGAGCTGTTTTTT.

The chain links TRBV14 to TRBJ1-1, with D perhaps matching TRBD1 (6 bases). Deletions cut 0 bases from V and 4 bases from J, with 12 bases between. CDR3 length: 15 residues. CDR1 is SGHDN, CDR2 FVKESK, per germline. CDR3 nucleotides: TGTGCCAGCAGCCAAGACAGGGGTTGGGGCACTGAAGCTTTCTTT. Translated: CASSQDRGWGTEAFF. Combining the CDR3 with reference TRBV14 and TRBJ1-1 gives the whole variable domain EAGVTQFPSHSVIEKGQTVTLRCDPISGHDNLYWYRRVMGKEIKFLLHFVKESKQDESGMPNNRFLAERTGGTYSTLKVQPAELEDSGVYFCASSQDRGWGTEAFFGQGTRLTVV.

This rearrangement joins TRBV6-1 to TRBJ2-7; 9 bases fit TRBD1. This CDR3 is built from 14 residues. Per the germline V gene, CDR1 is MNHNS and CDR2 is SASEGT. The ends lost 4 bases at V and 5 bases at J; junction bases unmatched: 6. CDR3 in amino acids: CASSAGQGYNEQYF. CDR3 DNA: TGTGCCAGCAGTGCGGGACAGGGATATAACGAGCAGTACTTC.

This sequence joins TRBV18 and TRBJ1-3, with a possible D match to TRBD1 (6 bases). The V gene's germline CDR1 is KGHSH and CDR2 LQKENI. This CDR3 is built from 16 residues. V was shortened by 3 bases and J by 0 bases, with 12 bases between the two germline ends. CDR3 region: CASSPVDSTSGNTIYF. The CDR3 nucleotides read TGTGCCAGCTCACCCGTGGACAGTACCTCTGGAAACACCATATATTTT.

The V call is TRBV5-1, the J call TRBJ2-2; TRBD2 aligns across 10 bases. Germline-derived CDR1 and CDR2 are SGHRS and YFSETQ. CDR3 length: 15 amino acids. J gave up 2 bases and V 6 bases, and 4 bases lay outside the gene matches. CDR3 nucleotide sequence: TGCGCCAGCACTAGCGGGAGTTCTAACACCGGGGAGCTGTTTTTT. It translates to CASTSGSSNTGELFF.

This clone was seen just once. The chain has TRBV7-6 and TRBJ2-1, with TRBD2 as a possible D gene (5 bases). Trimming pared 5 bases from V and 4 bases from J, leaving 9 bases between. The length of the CDR3 is 13 residues. The V gene's germline CDR1 is SGHVS and CDR2 FNYEAQ. The CDR3: CASSPGDYNEQFF. Here the CDR3 DNA reads TGTGCCAGCAGCCCCGGGGATTACAATGAGCAGTTCTTC. Complete variable domain (other parts from reference TRBV7-6 and TRBJ2-1): GAGVSQSPRYKVTKRGQDVALRCDPISGHVSLYWYRQALGQGPEFLTYFNYEAQQDKSGLPNDRFSAERPEGSISTLTIQRTEQRDSAMYRCASSPGDYNEQFFGPGTRLTVL.

Only one count was recorded for this clone. The chain joins TRBV19 to TRBJ2-6, with TRBD1 matching 8 bases. The CDR3 length is 14 residues. The ends lost 6 bases at V and 12 bases at J; junction bases unmatched: 10. Looked up from germline, CDR1 is LNHDA and CDR2 is SQIVND (reference sequence). The chain's CDR3 is CASRVTGESSVLTF. CDR3 sequence (DNA): TGTGCCAGTAGGGTGACAGGGGAGAGTAGCGTCCTGACTTTC.

In its sample, this clone was seen a few times. This chain uses TRBV4-3 with TRBJ1-6, with a tentative D call TRBD1 (6 bases). Germline CDR1 reads LGHNA; CDR2 reads YSLEER. Trimming left V 0 bases short and J 9 bases short, with 9 bases between. The CDR3 is 14 amino acids. In DNA, the CDR3 is TGCGCCAGCAGCCAAGAGGGCAGGGGTTCACCCCTCCACTTT. Encoded protein: CASSQEGRGSPLHF.

As regards this clone: In the same sample, other DNA sequences code for this CDR3. This sequence joins TRBV6-5 and TRBJ1-1; D gene uncertain. The CDR3 has 14 residues. Germline V lookup: CDR1 MNHEY, CDR2 SVGAGI. With 0 bases removed from V and 1 base from J, the gap between germline ends came to 6 bases. The CDR3 spells CASSYSTGNTEAFF. CDR3 nucleotide sequence: TGTGCCAGCAGTTACTCGACGGGGAACACTGAAGCTTTCTTT.

The V call is TRBV30, the J call TRBJ1-2; no firm D call. The length of the CDR3 is 12 residues. Germline V gene sequence: CDR1 GTSNPN, CDR2 SVGIG (reference sequence). Here the CDR3 DNA reads TGTGCTTCCACCTTATCCGGCTATGGCTACACCTTC. Translation gives CASTLSGYGYTF.

The chain is built from TRBV5-1 and TRBJ2-5; 10 bases map to TRBD1. The CDR3 totals 17 residues. Trimming at V came to 0 bases and at J to 1 base, leaving 6 bases not matched to a gene. Germline V gene sequence: CDR1 SGHRS, CDR2 YFSETQ. CDR3 loop: CASSLGPGQGSQETQYF. The CDR3 nucleotides read TGCGCCAGCAGCTTGGGACCGGGACAGGGGAGCCAAGAGACCCAGTACTTC.

The CDR3 DNA follows: TGTGCCAGCAGTTACCCGGGTTCGAACACTGAAGCTTTCTTT. Translated: CASSYPGSNTEAFF. The V call is TRBV6-6, the J call TRBJ1-1; D not certain. CDR3 size: 14 residues. V dropped 2 bases and J dropped 1 base, with 8 bases sitting between them. In germline, CDR1 is MNHNY, CDR2 SVGAGI (reference sequence).

This clone was counted only a few times. This sequence joins TRBV14 and TRBJ1-2, with D unclear. The germline V gene has CDR1 SGHDN and CDR2 FVKESK. The CDR3 runs 13 residues. V gave up 4 bases and J gave up 4 bases, with 10 bases separating them. The CDR3 nucleotides read TGTGCCAGCAGCCCTGATGTGAGCTATGGCTACACCTTC. This sequence encodes CASSPDVSYGYTF.

This sequence joins TRBV10-3 and TRBJ2-2, with 7 nucleotides matching TRBD1. The germline V gene has CDR1 ENHRY and CDR2 SYGVKD. The CDR3 contains 14 residues. The DNA for the CDR3 is TGTGCTCTGAGGGACAGCCGAAACACCGGGGAGCTGTTTTTT. It codes for CALRDSRNTGELFF.

This clone was observed a single time. V and J are TRBV30 and TRBJ2-3; TRBD1 aligns across 7 bases. V lost 0 bases to trimming and J lost 1 base; unmatched junction nucleotides: 7. The CDR3 extends over 16 amino acids. Germline CDR1 and CDR2: GTSNPN and SVGIG (reference sequence). The chain's CDR3 is CAWSVLTGSGTDTQYF. In nucleotides, the CDR3 is TGTGCCTGGAGTGTATTGACAGGGTCGGGCACAGATACGCAGTATTTT.

V usage is TRBV19 and J usage is TRBJ2-3, with D uncertain. Trimming stripped 3 bases from V and 2 bases from J, with 15 bases between. Germline lookup yields CDR1 LNHDA and CDR2 SQIVND (reference sequence). The CDR3 sequence is 16 residues long. CDR3 bases: TGTGCCAGTAGTATTTGGTTCAGTCGTAACACAGATACGCAGTATTTT. This sequence encodes CASSIWFSRNTDTQYF.

The chain carries TRBV19 and TRBJ1-3; TRBD1 matches at 9 bases. The junction had 5 bases not matched to a gene; V was cut back by 6 bases and J by 2 bases. Germline-derived CDR1 and CDR2 are LNHDA and SQIVND (reference sequence). The CDR3 has 15 residues. CDR3 residues: CASSLDRGTGNTIYF. The CDR3 DNA is TGTGCCAGTAGCCTCGACAGGGGGACTGGAAACACCATATATTTT.